What follows describes a single TCR beta chain. This record comes from a study of T cells after posttransplantation cyclophosphamide. This table comes from immunoSEQ multiplex PCR, and its TCRdb copy is limited to in-frame clones, with some not included. The sample has about 32,000 clones, about 90% seen once; the top ten hold about 15%. The V end was cut by 4 bases, the J end by 8 bases, with 15 bases between. CDR1 MGHRA and CDR2 YSYEKL come from the germline V gene. This CDR3 has 14 residues. The receptor was isolated from a woman aged 40 to 55 with a blood cancer, CMV-positive, and with a related stem cell donor. Sample: PBMCs. The chain recombines TRBV4-1 with TRBJ2-1; tentative D call: TRBD1 (5 bases). CDR3 bases: TGCGCCAGCAGCCCCATATACAGGCGAGATGAGCAGTTCTTC. This codes for CASSPIYRRDEQFF.